This T cell receptor (beta chain) was profiled in a study of T cell responses to AZD1222 COVID-19 vaccine. Study overall: Investigators merged groups given second doses at roughly 4 or roughly 12 weeks.

Germline V gives CDR1 ENHRY, CDR2 SYGVKD. The CDR3 is made up of 15 amino acids. Trimming removed 0 bases at V and 0 bases at J, with 6 bases between. Study-wide points: Across spike, vaccine-associated CD4 TCRs were found, dominant at 160-218 and 743-854.

Assay used: immunoSEQ multiplex PCR; TCRdb lists only in-frame clones, some missing. The sample yields over 70,000 clones, 85% seen once. Comment on this clone: Antigen unknown.

This sample comprised peripheral blood, obtained on day 0 of AZD1222 vaccination. The TCR originated in an adult in good health. The V gene is TRBV10-3, the J gene TRBJ1-3; no reliable D call. DNA for the CDR3: TGTGCCATCAGTGAGTCCGAGGCCTCTGGAAACACCATATATTTT. Encoded protein: CAISESEASGNTIYF.